This T cell receptor beta chain was observed in a study of STAT5B mutations in CD4+ large granular lymphocyte leukemia. Study-wide findings and caveats: No patients shared main leukemic clonotypes, though less than 30% appeared at low frequency elsewhere. TRBV06-family usage was enriched in top patient clones (8/27) versus controls (2/35).

TCRdb's copy holds only in-frame clones and misses some; the assay was immunoSEQ multiplex PCR. This sample has around 30,000 clones; more than 60% occur once, and the top ten carry roughly 2.3%. The germline V gene has CDR1 SGHDN and CDR2 FVKESK. CDR3 length: 13 residues. The V gene lost 6 bases and the J gene lost 4 bases, with 13 bases spanning the gap. A word on this clone: No antigen is known for it.

J is TRBJ2-7 and V is TRBV14, with D possibly being TRBD2 (6 bases). The material sequenced was CD4+ T cells from blood buffy coats. This clonotype was sampled from a human donor in good health. Here the CDR3 reads CASRLQGTYEQYF. In DNA form, the CDR3 reads TGTGCCAGCAGACTGCAAGGGACTTACGAGCAGTACTTC.